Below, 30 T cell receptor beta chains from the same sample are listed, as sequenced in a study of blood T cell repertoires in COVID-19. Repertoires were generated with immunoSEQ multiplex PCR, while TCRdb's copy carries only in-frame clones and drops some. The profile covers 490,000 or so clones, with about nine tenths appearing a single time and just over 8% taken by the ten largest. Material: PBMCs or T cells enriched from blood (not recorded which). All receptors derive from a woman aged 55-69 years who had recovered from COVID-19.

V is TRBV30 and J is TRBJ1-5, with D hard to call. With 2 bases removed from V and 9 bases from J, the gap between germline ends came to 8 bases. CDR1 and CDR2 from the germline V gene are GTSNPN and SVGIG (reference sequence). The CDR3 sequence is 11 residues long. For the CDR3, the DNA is TGTGCCTGGAGTACTACCGGGCCCCAGCATTTT. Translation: CAWSTTGPQHF.

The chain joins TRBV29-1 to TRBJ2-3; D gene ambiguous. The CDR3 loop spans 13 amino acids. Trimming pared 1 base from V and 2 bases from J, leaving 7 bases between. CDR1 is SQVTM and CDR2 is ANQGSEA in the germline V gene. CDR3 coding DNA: TGCAGCGTTGAAGTTGCGTACACAGATACGCAGTATTTT. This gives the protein CSVEVAYTDTQYF.

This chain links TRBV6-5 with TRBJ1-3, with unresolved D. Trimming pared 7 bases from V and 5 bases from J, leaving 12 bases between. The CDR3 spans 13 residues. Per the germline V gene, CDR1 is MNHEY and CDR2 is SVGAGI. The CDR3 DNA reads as TGTGCCAGCACCGGAGGGAGCCGAAACACCATATATTTT. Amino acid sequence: CASTGGSRNTIYF.

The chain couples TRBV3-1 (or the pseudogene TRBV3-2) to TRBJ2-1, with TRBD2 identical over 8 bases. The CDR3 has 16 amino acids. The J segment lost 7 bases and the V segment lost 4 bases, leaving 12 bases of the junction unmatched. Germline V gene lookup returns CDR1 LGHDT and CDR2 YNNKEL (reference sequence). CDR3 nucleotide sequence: TGTGCCAGCAGCCTGTCTTTTGTAGCGGGGAAAAATGAGCAGTTCTTC. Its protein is CASSLSFVAGKNEQFF.

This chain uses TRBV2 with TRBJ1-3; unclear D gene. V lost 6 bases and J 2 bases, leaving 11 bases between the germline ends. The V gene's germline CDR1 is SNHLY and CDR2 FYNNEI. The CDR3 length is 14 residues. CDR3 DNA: TGTGCCAGCAGCCTCCTAACCACTGGAAACACCATATATTTT. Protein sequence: CASSLLTTGNTIYF.

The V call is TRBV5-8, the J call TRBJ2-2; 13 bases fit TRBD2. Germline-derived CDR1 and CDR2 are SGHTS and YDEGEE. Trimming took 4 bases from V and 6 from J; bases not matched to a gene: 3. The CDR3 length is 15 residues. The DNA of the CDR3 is TGTGCCAGCAGCAGGGGGACTAGCGGGGCCGGGGAGCTGTTTTTT. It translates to CASSRGTSGAGELFF.

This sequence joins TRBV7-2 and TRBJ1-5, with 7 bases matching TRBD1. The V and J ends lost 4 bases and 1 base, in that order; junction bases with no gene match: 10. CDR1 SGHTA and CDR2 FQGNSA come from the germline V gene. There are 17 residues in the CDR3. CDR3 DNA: TGTGCCAGCAGCTCGTTGTCGGGGACAGTAAGCAATCAGCCCCAGCATTTT. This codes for CASSSLSGTVSNQPQHF. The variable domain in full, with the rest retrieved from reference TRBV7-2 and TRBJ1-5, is GAGVSQSPSNKVTEKGKDVELRCDPISGHTALYWYRQSLGQGLEFLIYFQGNSAPDKSGLPSDRFSAERTGGSVSTLTIQRTQQEDSAVYLCASSSLSGTVSNQPQHFGDGTRLSIL.

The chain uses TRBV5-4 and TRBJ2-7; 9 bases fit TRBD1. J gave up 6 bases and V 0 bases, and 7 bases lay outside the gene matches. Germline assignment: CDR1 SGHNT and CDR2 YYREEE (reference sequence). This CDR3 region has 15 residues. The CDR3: CASSLGTGAGGEQYF. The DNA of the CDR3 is TGTGCCAGCAGCTTGGGGACAGGGGCGGGCGGCGAGCAGTACTTC. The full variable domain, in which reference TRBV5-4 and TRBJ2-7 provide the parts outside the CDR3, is ETGVTQSPTHLIKTRGQQVTLRCSSQSGHNTVSWYQQALGQGPQFIFQYYREEENGRGNFPPRFSGLQFPNYSSELNVNALELDDSALYLCASSLGTGAGGEQYFGPGTRLTVT.

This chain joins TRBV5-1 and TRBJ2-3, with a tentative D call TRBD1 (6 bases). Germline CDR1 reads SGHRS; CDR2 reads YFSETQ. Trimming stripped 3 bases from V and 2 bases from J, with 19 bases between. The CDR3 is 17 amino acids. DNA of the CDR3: TGCGCCAGCAGCTCGTCGGACAGCACCTTTCCCACAGATACGCAGTATTTT. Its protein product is CASSSSDSTFPTDTQYF.

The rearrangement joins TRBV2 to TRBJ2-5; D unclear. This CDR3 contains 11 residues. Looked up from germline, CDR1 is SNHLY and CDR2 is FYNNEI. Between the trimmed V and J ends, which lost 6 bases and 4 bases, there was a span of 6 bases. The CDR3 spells CASSRAETQYF. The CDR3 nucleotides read TGTGCCAGCAGCCGAGCAGAGACCCAGTACTTC.

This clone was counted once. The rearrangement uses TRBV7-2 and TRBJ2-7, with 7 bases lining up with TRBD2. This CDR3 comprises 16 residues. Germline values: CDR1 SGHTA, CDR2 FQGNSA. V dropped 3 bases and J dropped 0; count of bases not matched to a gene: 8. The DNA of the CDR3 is TGTGCCAGCAGCTTCCCAGGGAGGGTTTACTCCTACGAGCAGTACTTC. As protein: CASSFPGRVYSYEQYF. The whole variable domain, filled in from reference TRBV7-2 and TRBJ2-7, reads GAGVSQSPSNKVTEKGKDVELRCDPISGHTALYWYRQSLGQGLEFLIYFQGNSAPDKSGLPSDRFSAERTGGSVSTLTIQRTQQEDSAVYLCASSFPGRVYSYEQYFGPGTRLTVT.

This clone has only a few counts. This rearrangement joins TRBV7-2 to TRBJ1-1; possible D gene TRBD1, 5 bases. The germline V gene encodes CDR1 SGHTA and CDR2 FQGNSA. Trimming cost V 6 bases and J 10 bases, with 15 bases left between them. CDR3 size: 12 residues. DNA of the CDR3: TGTGCCAGCAGTCAGCTAACGGGGGGAGCTTTCTTT. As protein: CASSQLTGGAFF.

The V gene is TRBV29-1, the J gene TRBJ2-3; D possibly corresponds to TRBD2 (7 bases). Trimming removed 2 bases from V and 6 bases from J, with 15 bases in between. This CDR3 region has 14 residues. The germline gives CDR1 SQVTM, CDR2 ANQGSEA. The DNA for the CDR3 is TGCAGCGTTGAAATAGGGGGGGGTAGGGATACGCAGTATTTT. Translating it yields CSVEIGGGRDTQYF.

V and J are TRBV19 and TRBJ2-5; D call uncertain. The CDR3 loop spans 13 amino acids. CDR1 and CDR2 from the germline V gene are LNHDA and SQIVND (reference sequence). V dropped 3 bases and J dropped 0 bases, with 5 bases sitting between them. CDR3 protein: CASSILDQETQYF. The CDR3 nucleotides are TGTGCCAGTAGTATTCTAGACCAAGAGACCCAGTACTTC.

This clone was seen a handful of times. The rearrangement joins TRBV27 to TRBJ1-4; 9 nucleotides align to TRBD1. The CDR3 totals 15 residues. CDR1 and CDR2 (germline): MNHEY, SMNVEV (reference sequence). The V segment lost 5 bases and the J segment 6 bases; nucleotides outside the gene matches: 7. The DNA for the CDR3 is TGTGCCAGCAGTAAACGGACAGGGGATTATGAAAAACTGTTTTTT. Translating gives CASSKRTGDYEKLFF.

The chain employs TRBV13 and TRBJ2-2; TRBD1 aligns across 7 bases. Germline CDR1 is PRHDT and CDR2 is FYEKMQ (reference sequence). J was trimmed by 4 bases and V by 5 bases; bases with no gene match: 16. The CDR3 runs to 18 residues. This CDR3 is CASSPARQGVLGTGELFF. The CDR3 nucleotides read TGTGCCAGCAGCCCCGCCCGGCAGGGGGTGTTGGGCACCGGGGAGCTGTTTTTT. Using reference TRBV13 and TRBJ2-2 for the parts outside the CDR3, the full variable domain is AAGVIQSPRHLIKEKRETATLKCYPIPRHDTVYWYQQGPGQDPQFLISFYEKMQSDKGSIPDRFSAQQFSDYHSELNMSSLELGDSALYFCASSPARQGVLGTGELFFGEGSRLTVL.

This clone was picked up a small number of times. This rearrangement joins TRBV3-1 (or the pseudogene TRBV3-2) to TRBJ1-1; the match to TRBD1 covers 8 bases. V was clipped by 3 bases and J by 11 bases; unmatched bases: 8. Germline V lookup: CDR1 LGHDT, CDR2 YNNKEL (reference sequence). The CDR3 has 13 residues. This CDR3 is CASSQTGVRLAFF. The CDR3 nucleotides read TGTGCCAGCAGCCAGACAGGGGTCCGGCTCGCTTTCTTT.

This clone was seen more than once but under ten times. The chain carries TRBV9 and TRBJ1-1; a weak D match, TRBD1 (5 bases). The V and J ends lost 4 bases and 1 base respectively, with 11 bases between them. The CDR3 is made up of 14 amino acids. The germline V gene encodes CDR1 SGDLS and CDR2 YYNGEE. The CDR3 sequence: CASSLGVANTEAFF. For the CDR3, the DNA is TGTGCCAGCAGCCTAGGGGTAGCGAACACTGAAGCTTTCTTT.

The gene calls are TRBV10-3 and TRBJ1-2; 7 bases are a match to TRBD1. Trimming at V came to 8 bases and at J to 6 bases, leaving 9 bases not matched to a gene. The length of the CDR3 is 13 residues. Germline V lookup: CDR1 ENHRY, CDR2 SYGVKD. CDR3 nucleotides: TGTGCCATCTCGGGACAGATTGAGGATGGCTACACCTTC. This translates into CAISGQIEDGYTF.

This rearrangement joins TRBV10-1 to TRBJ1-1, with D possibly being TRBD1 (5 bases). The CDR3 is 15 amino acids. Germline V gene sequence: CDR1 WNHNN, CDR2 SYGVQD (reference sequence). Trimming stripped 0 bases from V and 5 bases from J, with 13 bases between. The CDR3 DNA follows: TGCGCCAGCAGTGAGTCCCCAGGGTTCGAGACTGAAGCTTTCTTT. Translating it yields CASSESPGFETEAFF.

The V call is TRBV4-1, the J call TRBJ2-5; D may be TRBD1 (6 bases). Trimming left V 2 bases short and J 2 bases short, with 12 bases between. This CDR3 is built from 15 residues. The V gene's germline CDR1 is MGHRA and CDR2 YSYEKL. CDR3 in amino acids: CASSQHGTSQETQYF. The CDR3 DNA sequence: TGCGCCAGCAGCCAACACGGGACATCTCAAGAGACCCAGTACTTC.

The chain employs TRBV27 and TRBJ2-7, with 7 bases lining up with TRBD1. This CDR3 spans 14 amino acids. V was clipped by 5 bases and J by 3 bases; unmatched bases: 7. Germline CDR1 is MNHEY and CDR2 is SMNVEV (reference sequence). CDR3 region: CASSRGGLGYEQYV. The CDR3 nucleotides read TGTGCCAGCAGTCGAGGGGGCTTGGGCTACGAGCAGTACGTC.

The CDR3 loop reads CASITRGLAGELFF. The CDR3 nucleotides are TGTGCCAGCATCACCCGAGGGCTGGCCGGGGAGCTGTTTTTT. The chain combines TRBV6-5 with TRBJ2-2, with a possible D match to TRBD2 (5 bases). The V end lost 7 bases, the J end lost 6 bases, and 15 bases lay between the germline ends. CDR3 length: 14 residues. The germline V gene has CDR1 MNHEY and CDR2 SVGAGI.

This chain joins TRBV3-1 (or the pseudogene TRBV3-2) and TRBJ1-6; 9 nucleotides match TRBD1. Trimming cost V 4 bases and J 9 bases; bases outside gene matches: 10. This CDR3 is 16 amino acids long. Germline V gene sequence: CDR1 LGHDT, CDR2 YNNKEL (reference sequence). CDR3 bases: TGTGCCAGCAGCCTGAAGGGACAGGGATTGAGTTCACCCCTCCACTTT. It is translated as CASSLKGQGLSSPLHF.

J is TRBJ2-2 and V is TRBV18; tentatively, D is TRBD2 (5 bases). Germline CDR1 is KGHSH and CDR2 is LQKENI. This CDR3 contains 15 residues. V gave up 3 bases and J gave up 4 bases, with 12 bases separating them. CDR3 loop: CASSPRLGSTGELFF. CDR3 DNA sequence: TGTGCCAGCTCACCGCGGCTGGGGAGCACCGGGGAGCTGTTTTTT.

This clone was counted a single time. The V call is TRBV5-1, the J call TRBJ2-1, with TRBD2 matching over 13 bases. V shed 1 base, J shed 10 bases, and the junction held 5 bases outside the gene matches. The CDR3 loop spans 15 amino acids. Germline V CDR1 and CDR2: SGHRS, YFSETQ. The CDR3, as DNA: TGCGCCAGCAGCTTGACTAGCGGGGGGGCTGGAGAGCAGTTCTTC. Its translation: CASSLTSGGAGEQFF.

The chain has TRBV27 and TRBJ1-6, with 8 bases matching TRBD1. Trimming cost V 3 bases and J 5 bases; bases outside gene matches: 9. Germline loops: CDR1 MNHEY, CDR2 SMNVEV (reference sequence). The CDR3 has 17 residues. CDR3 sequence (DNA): TGTGCCAGCAGTTTCCTCTTTTCACAGGGGGATAATTCACCCCTCCACTTT. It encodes CASSFLFSQGDNSPLHF.

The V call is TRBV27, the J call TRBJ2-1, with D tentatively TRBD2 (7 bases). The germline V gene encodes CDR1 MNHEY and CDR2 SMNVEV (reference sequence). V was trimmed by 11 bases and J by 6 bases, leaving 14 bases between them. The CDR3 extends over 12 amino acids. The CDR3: CAVLRGGNEQFF. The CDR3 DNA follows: TGTGCCGTTTTGAGGGGGGGCAATGAGCAGTTCTTC.

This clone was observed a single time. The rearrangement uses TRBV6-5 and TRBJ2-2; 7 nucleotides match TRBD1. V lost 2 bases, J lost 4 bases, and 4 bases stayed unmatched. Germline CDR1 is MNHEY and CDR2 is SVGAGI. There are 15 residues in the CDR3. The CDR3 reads CASSYQDRPTGELFF. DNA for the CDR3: TGTGCCAGCAGTTACCAGGACAGGCCCACCGGGGAGCTGTTTTTT.

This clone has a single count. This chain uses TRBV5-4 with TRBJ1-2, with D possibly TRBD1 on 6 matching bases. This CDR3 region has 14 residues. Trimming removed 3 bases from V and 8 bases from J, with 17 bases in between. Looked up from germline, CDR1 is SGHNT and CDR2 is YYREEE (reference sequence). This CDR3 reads CASSSKQGIGGYTF. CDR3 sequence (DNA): TGTGCCAGCAGCTCCAAACAGGGAATAGGCGGCTACACCTTC.